These 21 T cell receptor beta chains were all obtained from the same sample, sequenced in a study of OX40 agonist ivuxolimab in advanced cancers. Libraries were prepared by immunoSEQ multiplex PCR; TCRdb keeps only in-frame clonotypes and omits some of them. The profile shows about 73,000 clones, 85% of them singletons. This material consisted of CD4+ or CD8+ T cells sorted from blood, taken in a trial of the OX40 agonist ivuxolimab. The receptors come from an adult with an advanced solid tumor such as melanoma, head and neck, liver or kidney cancer.

This chain uses TRBV6-5 with TRBJ2-2; 8 nucleotides agree with TRBD1. Germline values: CDR1 MNHEY, CDR2 SVGAGI. The junction had 5 bases not matched to a gene; V was cut back by 6 bases and J by 5 bases. The CDR3 runs 14 residues. Here the CDR3 reads CASRPQGVTGELFF. The CDR3 DNA reads as TGTGCCAGCAGGCCACAGGGGGTTACCGGGGAGCTGTTTTTT.

J is TRBJ2-2 and V is TRBV5-1; TRBD2 aligns across 8 bases. V gave up 4 bases and J gave up 6 bases; unmatched junction bases: 11. Per germline, CDR1 SGHRS and CDR2 YFSETQ. The CDR3 runs to 16 residues. The CDR3, as DNA: TGCGCCAGCAGCCCCCGGGGGGGGGCAAGTTCCGGGGAGCTGTTTTTT. It codes for CASSPRGGASSGELFF.

In DNA, the CDR3 is TGTGCCAGCAGCGAGGCAGTGGATGCTTTCTTT. Encoded protein: CASSEAVDAFF. The genes are TRBV2 and TRBJ1-1; D remains unclear. Trimming shortened V by 6 bases and J by 11 bases, and 13 bases separated the two germline ends. Germline CDR1 and CDR2: SNHLY and FYNNEI. The CDR3 runs to 11 residues.

The chain recombines TRBV14 with TRBJ2-7; 8 nucleotides match TRBD1. This CDR3 region has 15 residues. In germline, CDR1 is SGHDN, CDR2 FVKESK. V was clipped by 1 base and J by 2 bases; unmatched bases: 4. The CDR3 DNA is TGTGCCAGCAGCCAAGGGACAGGGCCAACCTACGAGCAGTACTTC. Translating gives CASSQGTGPTYEQYF.

This clone was picked up a small number of times. This chain uses TRBV5-4 with TRBJ1-2, with D uncertain. This CDR3 region has 13 residues. Trimming took off 1 base at V and 4 bases at J, with 8 bases between the two ends. In germline, CDR1 is SGHNT, CDR2 YYREEE (reference sequence). This chain's CDR3 is CASSLKGIYGYTF. CDR3 DNA: TGTGCCAGCAGCTTGAAAGGAATCTATGGCTACACCTTC. The whole variable domain, remainder taken from reference TRBV5-4 and TRBJ1-2, is ETGVTQSPTHLIKTRGQQVTLRCSSQSGHNTVSWYQQALGQGPQFIFQYYREEENGRGNFPPRFSGLQFPNYSSELNVNALELDDSALYLCASSLKGIYGYTFGSGTRLTVV.

The CDR3 DNA reads as TGTGCCAGCAGCCGCGACAGGAGCTATGGCTACACCTTC. Translating it yields CASSRDRSYGYTF. The chain combines TRBV2 with TRBJ1-2; perhaps TRBD1 as D (6 bases). V lost 6 bases to trimming and J lost 4 bases, with 12 bases between them. Germline CDR1 is SNHLY and CDR2 is FYNNEI. CDR3 length: 13 amino acids. The full variable domain, rest sourced from reference TRBV2 and TRBJ1-2, is EPEVTQTPSHQVTQMGQEVILRCVPISNHLYFYWYRQILGQKVEFLVSFYNNEISEKSEIFDDQFSVERPDGSNFTLKIRSTKLEDSAMYFCASSRDRSYGYTFGSGTRLTVV.

CDR3 in amino acids: CASSLAGRTGSVDEQYF. The CDR3 DNA follows: TGCGCCAGCAGCTTGGCCGGTAGGACGGGATCCGTGGACGAGCAGTACTTC. This sequence joins TRBV5-1 and TRBJ2-7; TRBD2 is a possible D gene (5 bases). The CDR3 extends over 17 amino acids. Trimming stripped 0 bases from V and 5 bases from J, with 21 bases between. Germline V CDR1 and CDR2: SGHRS, YFSETQ.

This clone was recorded once. The genes are TRBV13 and TRBJ1-1; D gene ambiguous. Trimming took 1 base from V and 4 from J, leaving 16 bases between them. Looked up from germline, CDR1 is PRHDT and CDR2 is FYEKMQ (reference sequence). The CDR3 sequence is 16 residues long. This CDR3 is CASSLAKGLMGTEAFF. The CDR3 DNA reads TGTGCCAGCAGCTTAGCGAAGGGTCTTATGGGCACTGAAGCTTTCTTT.

J is TRBJ2-3 and V is TRBV5-4; 8 nucleotides line up with TRBD1. Germline assignment: CDR1 SGHNT and CDR2 YYREEE (reference sequence). The CDR3 extends over 15 amino acids. J was trimmed by 5 bases and V by 3 bases; bases with no gene match: 8. CDR3 in amino acids: CASSSGGLAGDTQYF. CDR3 DNA: TGTGCCAGCAGCTCAGGGGGCCTCGCTGGAGATACGCAGTATTTT.

V is TRBV6-6 and J is TRBJ1-1, with 7 bases identical to TRBD1. The CDR3 contains 14 residues. The germline V gene has CDR1 MNHNY and CDR2 SVGAGI (reference sequence). The ends lost 2 bases at V and 4 bases at J; junction bases unmatched: 4. CDR3 DNA sequence: TGTGCCAGCAGTTACACGACAGGGACCACTGAAGCTTTCTTT. Translation gives CASSYTTGTTEAFF.

The rearrangement joins TRBV9 to TRBJ2-5; D ambiguous. Germline-derived CDR1 and CDR2 are SGDLS and YYNGEE. Trimming removed 0 bases from V and 3 bases from J, with 9 bases in between. This CDR3 comprises 14 residues. The CDR3 nucleotides read TGTGCCAGCAGCGTAGGTATGGTCAAAGAGACCCAGTACTTC. Amino acids: CASSVGMVKETQYF.

The gene calls are TRBV30 and TRBJ2-5; D unclear. CDR3 length: 16 amino acids. Germline loops: CDR1 GTSNPN, CDR2 SVGIG (reference sequence). V lost 3 bases, J lost 0 bases, and 17 bases lay in between. DNA of the CDR3: TGTGCCTGGAGGGATAGACACAGCCTTAACCAAGAGACCCAGTACTTC. It encodes CAWRDRHSLNQETQYF.

The chain recombines TRBV7-2 with TRBJ1-2; D remains ambiguous. Trimming pared 2 bases from V and 8 bases from J, leaving 12 bases between. Germline-derived CDR1 and CDR2 are SGHTA and FQGNSA. The CDR3 length is 13 residues. The CDR3 DNA is TGTGCCAGCAGCTTATTGGACTCCTGGGGCTACACCTTC. It is translated as CASSLLDSWGYTF.

The rearrangement uses TRBV7-2 and TRBJ1-5; weak D call: TRBD1 (5 bases). V dropped 5 bases and J dropped 3 bases, with 14 bases sitting between them. CDR1 SGHTA and CDR2 FQGNSA come from the germline V gene. The CDR3 totals 15 residues. The CDR3 sequence is CASSRHGGDNQPQHF. In DNA, the CDR3 is TGTGCCAGCAGCCGACACGGAGGGGACAATCAGCCCCAGCATTTT. The full variable domain, with the rest looked up from reference TRBV7-2 and TRBJ1-5, is GAGVSQSPSNKVTEKGKDVELRCDPISGHTALYWYRQSLGQGLEFLIYFQGNSAPDKSGLPSDRFSAERTGGSVSTLTIQRTQQEDSAVYLCASSRHGGDNQPQHFGDGTRLSIL.

The chain uses TRBV25-1 and TRBJ1-2; D gene ambiguous. The CDR3 consists of 13 residues. V lost 2 bases and J 8 bases, leaving 12 bases between the germline ends. Per germline, CDR1 MGHDK and CDR2 SYGVNS. CDR3 protein: CASSENPGGGYTF. In DNA, the CDR3 is TGTGCCAGCAGTGAAAACCCCGGAGGGGGCTACACCTTC.

The chain is built from TRBV27 and TRBJ2-7, with 7 bases lining up with TRBD1. Germline CDR1 is MNHEY and CDR2 is SMNVEV (reference sequence). The CDR3 is 15 amino acids. The J segment lost 0 bases and the V segment lost 6 bases, leaving 8 bases of the junction unmatched. The CDR3 DNA is TGTGCCAGCAGCCAACCGGGACAGCTCTCCTACGAGCAGTACTTC. Protein sequence: CASSQPGQLSYEQYF.

V is TRBV7-2 and J is TRBJ2-2; D gene ambiguous. Germline V gives CDR1 SGHTA, CDR2 FQGNSA. The CDR3 covers 14 residues. V was clipped by 1 base and J by 7 bases, with 10 bases between them. CDR3: CASSLVASNGELFF. The CDR3 DNA reads as TGTGCCAGCAGCTTAGTTGCGTCCAACGGGGAGCTGTTTTTT.

The rearrangement uses TRBV7-9 and TRBJ2-1; 7 bases are a match to TRBD2. Germline lookup yields CDR1 SEHNR and CDR2 FQNEAQ (reference sequence). The CDR3 totals 15 residues. V dropped 1 base and J dropped 2; count of bases not matched to a gene: 2. CDR3 nucleotides: TGTGCCAGCAGCTTAGAGGCGGGGGCCTACAATGAGCAGTTCTTC. This sequence encodes CASSLEAGAYNEQFF.

V gene TRBV7-2 combines with J gene TRBJ2-1; D remains ambiguous. There are 11 residues in the CDR3. The germline V gene has CDR1 SGHTA and CDR2 FQGNSA. The germline V and J ends were trimmed by 4 bases and 12 bases, with 10 bases remaining between them. CDR3 DNA sequence: TGTGCCAGCAGCTCCAGTGGAGCGCAGTTCTTC. Protein: CASSSSGAQFF.

Only one count was recorded for this clone. The chain carries TRBV5-8 and TRBJ1-3; TRBD1 is a possible D gene (6 bases). The CDR3 extends over 16 amino acids. Germline assignment: CDR1 SGHTS and CDR2 YDEGEE. The V end lost 1 base, the J end lost 3 bases, and 14 bases lay between the germline ends. CDR3 DNA: TGTGCCAGCAGCTTGCCGGGCAGGGGCTTTGGAAACACCATATATTTT. Its translation is CASSLPGRGFGNTIYF. Variable domain in full (rest from reference TRBV5-8 and TRBJ1-3): EAGVTQSPTHLIKTRGQQATLRCSPISGHTSVYWYQQALGLGLQFLLWYDEGEERNRGNFPPRFSGRQFPNYSSELNVNALELEDSALYLCASSLPGRGFGNTIYFGEGSWLTVV.

The CDR3: CASGPAWGGPGELFF. CDR3 nucleotide sequence: TGTGCCAGTGGGCCGGCATGGGGGGGACCCGGGGAGCTGTTTTTT. The chain links TRBV19 to TRBJ2-2; 7 bases are a match to TRBD2. V lost 8 bases and J lost 6; bases outside the gene matches: 12. This CDR3 spans 15 amino acids. Germline V lookup: CDR1 LNHDA, CDR2 SQIVND (reference sequence).